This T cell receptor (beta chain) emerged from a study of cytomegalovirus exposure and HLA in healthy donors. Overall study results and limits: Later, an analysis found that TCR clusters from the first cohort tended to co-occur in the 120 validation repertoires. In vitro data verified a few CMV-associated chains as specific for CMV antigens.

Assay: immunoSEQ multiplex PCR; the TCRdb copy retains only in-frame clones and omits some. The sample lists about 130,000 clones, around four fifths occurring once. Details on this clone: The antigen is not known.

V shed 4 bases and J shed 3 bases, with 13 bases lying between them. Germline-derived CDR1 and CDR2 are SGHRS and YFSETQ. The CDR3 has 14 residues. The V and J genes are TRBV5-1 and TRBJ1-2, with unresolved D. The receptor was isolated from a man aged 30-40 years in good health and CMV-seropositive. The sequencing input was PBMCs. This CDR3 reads CASSPREAHYGYTF. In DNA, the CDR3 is TGCGCCAGCAGCCCCCGGGAGGCTCACTATGGCTACACCTTC.